Shown below are 11 T cell receptor beta chains from a single sample sequenced in a study of breast tumors, draining lymph nodes, adjacent tissues. TCRdb processed the multiplex PCR reads anew with MiXCR; each CDR3 protein has one entry. The sample records about 21,000 distinct CDR3 sequences, roughly two fifths being singletons. The sample taken for sequencing was breast tumor tissue. These receptors all stem from a female donor with breast cancer. Some clones in this sample may be carry-over from other donors' samples.

This clonotype was seen repeatedly, ten times or more. The chain has TRBV19 and TRBJ2-1, with D hard to call. With 7 bases removed from V and 8 bases from J, the gap between germline ends came to 12 bases. The CDR3 spans 12 residues. The germline CDR1 and CDR2 sequences are LNHDA and SQIVND (reference sequence). The CDR3 reads CASKSRGDEQFF. The CDR3 coding sequence is TGTGCCAGTAAATCCCGTGGCGATGAGCAGTTCTTC.

Concerning this clonotype: The germline gene is not matched at one end of the junction; a read error may be the cause. The chain combines TRBV9 with TRBJ2-2, with TRBD2 as a possible D gene (6 bases). Per germline, CDR1 SGDLS and CDR2 YYNGEE. The CDR3 runs 16 residues. The chain's CDR3 is CASSPRDSFFSGALFF. The CDR3 DNA reads TGTGCCAGCAGCCCACGGGACTCATTTTTCTCCGGGGCGCTGTTTTTT.

Ten or more counts support this clonotype. The rearrangement uses TRBV15 and TRBJ2-1, with D possibly TRBD2 on 6 matching bases. CDR3 length: 15 residues. V was trimmed by 0 bases and J by 9 bases, leaving 15 bases between them. Germline CDR1 LNHNV, CDR2 YYDKDF (reference sequence). The CDR3 spells CATSRDGGAGSEQFF. The CDR3 coding sequence is TGTGCCACCAGCAGAGATGGCGGGGCCGGTAGTGAGCAGTTCTTC.

In its sample, this clonotype was seen many times. The chain is built from TRBV9 and TRBJ1-2; 10 bases agree with TRBD1. Germline V gives CDR1 SGDLS, CDR2 YYNGEE. This CDR3 is built from 14 residues. The V segment lost 3 bases and the J segment 7 bases; nucleotides outside the gene matches: 6. The CDR3 spells CASSAGTGVGGYTF. The CDR3 DNA follows: TGTGCCAGCAGCGCCGGGACAGGGGTTGGTGGCTACACCTTC. Full variable domain (outside the CDR3, taken from reference TRBV9 and TRBJ1-2): DSGVTQTPKHLITATGQRVTLRCSPRSGDLSVYWYQQSLDQGLQFLIQYYNGEERAKGNILERFSAQQFPDLHSELNLSSLELGDSALYFCASSAGTGVGGYTFGSGTRLTVV.

This clonotype has just a few counts. This chain connects TRBV30 to TRBJ1-1; a possible D gene is TRBD1 (5 bases). This CDR3 region has 14 residues. V shed 3 bases and J shed 6 bases, with 17 bases lying between them. Per germline, CDR1 GTSNPN and CDR2 SVGIG (reference sequence). The CDR3 protein is CAWRGATEAAEAFF. Written as DNA, the CDR3 is TGTGCCTGGAGAGGGGCGACAGAAGCGGCTGAAGCTTTCTTT.

This clonotype showed up many times. The chain has TRBV15 and TRBJ2-1, with a possible D match to TRBD1 (5 bases). Germline V CDR1 and CDR2: LNHNV, YYDKDF (reference sequence). CDR3 length equals 13 residues. V lost 0 bases and J lost 12, with 12 bases in between. The CDR3: CATSRERDSSQFF. The CDR3 region has the DNA TGTGCCACCAGCAGAGAACGTGACAGCTCGCAGTTCTTC.

Within the sample, this clonotype is medium-sized. The chain joins TRBV7-2 to TRBJ1-2; D ambiguous. Germline assignment: CDR1 SGHTA and CDR2 FQGNSA. The V and J ends lost 4 bases and 6 bases respectively, with 15 bases between them. This CDR3 has 14 residues. CDR3 nucleotide sequence: TGTGCCAGCAGCTCCCGGACTGGAGCGGATGGCTACACCTTC. Encoded protein: CASSSRTGADGYTF. Filled out from reference TRBV7-2 and TRBJ1-2, the complete variable domain reads GAGVSQSPSNKVTEKGKDVELRCDPISGHTALYWYRQSLGQGLEFLIYFQGNSAPDKSGLPSDRFSAERTGGSVSTLTIQRTQQEDSAVYLCASSSRTGADGYTFGSGTRLTVV.

In this sample, this clonotype turned up many times. V and J are TRBV15 and TRBJ2-1; perhaps TRBD2 as D (7 bases). CDR1 LNHNV and CDR2 YYDKDF come from the germline V gene (reference sequence). V was shortened by 4 bases and J by 7 bases, with 14 bases between the two germline ends. This CDR3 contains 14 residues. This CDR3 is CATSNRAGVNEQFF. CDR3 sequence (DNA): TGTGCCACCAGCAACAGGGCGGGAGTGAATGAGCAGTTCTTC.

This clonotype was observed at least ten times. The J gene is TRBJ2-2, the V gene TRBV30, with D unresolved. Germline-derived CDR1 and CDR2 are GTSNPN and SVGIG (reference sequence). V was cut by 0 bases and J by 7 bases, with 9 bases left in between. CDR3 size: 13 residues. The CDR3 DNA follows: TGTGCCTGGAGTGTACGATTTGACGGGGAGCTGTTTTTT. Translated, it gives CAWSVRFDGELFF.

This clonotype was observed at least ten times. V is TRBV2 and J is TRBJ2-5; D not certain. The CDR3 contains 11 residues. Germline V gene lookup returns CDR1 SNHLY and CDR2 FYNNEI. Trimming cost V 6 bases and J 6 bases, with 8 bases left between them. The CDR3 DNA is TGTGCCAGCAGCCGCCTCCAGACCCAGTACTTC. The encoded protein is CASSRLQTQYF. The entire variable domain, with the rest obtained from reference TRBV2 and TRBJ2-5, is as follows: EPEVTQTPSHQVTQMGQEVILRCVPISNHLYFYWYRQILGQKVEFLVSFYNNEISEKSEIFDDQFSVERPDGSNFTLKIRSTKLEDSAMYFCASSRLQTQYFGPGTRLLVL.

This clonotype was recorded at least ten times. The V call is TRBV7-9, the J call TRBJ1-5, with TRBD1 as a possible D gene (6 bases). CDR3 length: 14 amino acids. V gave up 0 bases and J gave up 4 bases, with 7 bases separating them. In germline, CDR1 is SEHNR, CDR2 FQNEAQ (reference sequence). CDR3 sequence reads: CASSLAQGNQPQHF. DNA of the CDR3: TGTGCCAGCAGCTTAGCCCAGGGGAATCAGCCCCAGCATTTT.